A selection of T cell receptor beta chains follows, all from one sample in a study of CD4 T cells in relation to SARS-CoV-2 and coronaviruses. These receptors have no known antigen. TCRdb's copy holds only in-frame clones and misses some; the assay was immunoSEQ multiplex PCR. The table has roughly 41,000 clones, 82% seen once; the top ten hold approximately 4.5%. The sample taken for sequencing was naive CD4+ T cells from PBMCs, cultured in vitro. The source is an adult with COVID-19. The CDR3 runs from the conserved cysteine through the conserved F or W. D genes are given only for firm matches. A clone size is listed for some rows: how often the clone was seen (once, few, many), or a class if it is expanded.

j_call: TRBJ1-2; d_call: TRBD1; clone_size: -; v_call: TRBV10-3; cdr3_aa: CAISETDRDGYTF; cdr3_nt: TGTGCCATCAGTGAGACCGACAGGGATGGCTACACCTTC
j_call: TRBJ2-2; d_call: -; clone_size: once; v_call: TRBV6-2/TRBV6-3; cdr3_aa: CASSWAANTGELFF; cdr3_nt: TGTGCCAGCAGTTGGGCAGCCAACACCGGGGAGCTGTTTTTT
j_call: TRBJ2-1; d_call: TRBD2; clone_size: -; v_call: TRBV14; cdr3_aa: CASSQAPGLAGRNEQFF; cdr3_nt: TGTGCCAGCAGCCAAGCCCCGGGACTAGCGGGAAGGAATGAGCAGTTCTTC
j_call: TRBJ2-6; d_call: TRBD2; clone_size: -; v_call: TRBV13; cdr3_aa: CASSLTRRGGTQNVLTF; cdr3_nt: TGTGCCAGCAGCTTAACCCGACGGGGGGGAACTCAAAACGTCCTGACTTTC
j_call: TRBJ2-3; d_call: TRBD2; clone_size: -; v_call: TRBV7-7; cdr3_aa: CASSFLGGDTQYF; cdr3_nt: TGTGCCAGCAGCTTCTTGGGGGGGGATACGCAGTATTTT
j_call: TRBJ2-7; d_call: -; clone_size: -; v_call: TRBV28; cdr3_aa: CASSQGGGLYRDF; cdr3_nt: TGTGCCAGCAGCCAGGGGGGTGGGTTATACAGGGACTTC
j_call: TRBJ2-3; d_call: TRBD2; clone_size: -; v_call: TRBV28; cdr3_aa: CASIEREGRTDTQYF; cdr3_nt: TGTGCCAGCATAGAGCGGGAGGGTCGCACAGATACGCAGTATTTT
j_call: TRBJ2-3; d_call: -; clone_size: -; v_call: TRBV5-1; cdr3_aa: CASSLGPSDSTDTQYF; cdr3_nt: TGCGCCAGCAGCTTGGGTCCTAGCGACAGCACAGATACGCAGTATTTT
j_call: TRBJ2-2; d_call: -; clone_size: -; v_call: TRBV27; cdr3_aa: CASSSLTNTGELFF; cdr3_nt: TGTGCCAGCAGTTCCCTAACGAACACCGGGGAGCTGTTTTTT
j_call: TRBJ2-7; d_call: TRBD1; clone_size: -; v_call: TRBV5-6; cdr3_aa: CASSRDRGLEQYF; cdr3_nt: TGTGCCAGCAGTCGGGACAGGGGGCTTGAGCAGTACTTC
j_call: TRBJ2-7; d_call: -; clone_size: -; v_call: TRBV12-3/TRBV12-4; cdr3_aa: CASSFVQLGEQYF; cdr3_nt: TGTGCCAGCAGTTTTGTACAGCTTGGGGAGCAGTACTTC
j_call: TRBJ2-1; d_call: TRBD2; clone_size: -; v_call: TRBV9; cdr3_aa: CASSVEPSGSWNEQFF; cdr3_nt: TGTGCCAGCAGCGTAGAACCTAGCGGGAGTTGGAATGAGCAGTTCTTC
j_call: TRBJ2-7; d_call: -; clone_size: -; v_call: TRBV19; cdr3_aa: CASARRMSGSYEQYF; cdr3_nt: TGTGCCAGCGCCCGCCGTATGAGCGGCAGCTACGAGCAGTACTTC
j_call: TRBJ2-1; d_call: -; clone_size: -; v_call: TRBV6-6; cdr3_aa: CASSRAGSPYNEQFF; cdr3_nt: TGTGCCAGCAGTCGGGCAGGGAGTCCCTACAATGAGCAGTTCTTC
j_call: TRBJ1-2; d_call: -; clone_size: -; v_call: TRBV9; cdr3_aa: CASSVGKEPGYTF; cdr3_nt: TGTGCCAGCAGCGTAGGGAAGGAGCCGGGCTACACCTTC
j_call: TRBJ1-4; d_call: TRBD1; clone_size: -; v_call: TRBV7-2; cdr3_aa: CASSWGTSPRGTNEKLFF; cdr3_nt: TGTGCCAGCAGCTGGGGGACTTCCCCCAGGGGGACTAATGAAAAACTGTTTTTT
j_call: TRBJ2-2; d_call: -; clone_size: -; v_call: TRBV4-2; cdr3_aa: CASSQDLTNTGELFF; cdr3_nt: TGTGCCAGCAGCCAAGATCTTACGAACACCGGGGAGCTGTTTTTT
j_call: TRBJ1-4; d_call: TRBD1; clone_size: -; v_call: TRBV5-4; cdr3_aa: CASSLLIDGGRDRNEKLFF; cdr3_nt: TGTGCCAGCAGCTTGTTGATTGATGGGGGTAGGGACAGAAATGAAAAACTGTTTTTT
j_call: TRBJ1-2; d_call: -; clone_size: -; v_call: TRBV28; cdr3_aa: CASSSRVYGYTF; cdr3_nt: TGTGCCAGCAGTTCCAGAGTCTATGGCTACACCTTC
j_call: TRBJ2-7; d_call: -; clone_size: -; v_call: TRBV3-1/TRBV3-2; cdr3_aa: CASSPQTGTSYEQYF; cdr3_nt: TGTGCCAGCAGCCCCCAAACAGGGACCTCCTACGAGCAGTACTTC
j_call: TRBJ2-2; d_call: -; clone_size: -; v_call: TRBV12-1; cdr3_aa: CASSLGLLNTGELFF; cdr3_nt: TGTGCCAGCAGCCTGGGACTTCTGAACACCGGGGAGCTGTTTTTT
j_call: TRBJ1-4; d_call: TRBD1; clone_size: -; v_call: TRBV15; cdr3_aa: CATSRGQGGSEKLFF; cdr3_nt: TGTGCCACCAGCAGGGGACAGGGGGGGAGTGAAAAACTGTTTTTT
j_call: TRBJ2-3; d_call: -; clone_size: -; v_call: TRBV5-4; cdr3_aa: CASSFGWTSDTQYF; cdr3_nt: TGTGCCAGCAGCTTCGGTTGGACCTCGGATACGCAGTATTTT
j_call: TRBJ2-7; d_call: -; clone_size: -; v_call: TRBV7-2; cdr3_aa: CASSLGEGIGSYEQYF; cdr3_nt: TGTGCCAGCAGCTTAGGCGAGGGGATAGGCTCCTACGAGCAGTACTTC
j_call: TRBJ2-2; d_call: -; clone_size: -; v_call: TRBV19; cdr3_aa: CASNLGGSTGELFF; cdr3_nt: TGTGCCAGTAACTTAGGGGGGTCCACCGGGGAGCTGTTTTTT
j_call: TRBJ2-5; d_call: -; clone_size: -; v_call: TRBV11-2; cdr3_aa: CASSETETQYF; cdr3_nt: TGTGCCAGCAGCGAGACGGAGACCCAGTACTTC
j_call: TRBJ2-7; d_call: TRBD2; clone_size: -; v_call: TRBV6-6; cdr3_aa: CASRLAGNYEQYF; cdr3_nt: TGTGCCAGCAGGCTAGCGGGTAACTACGAGCAGTACTTC
j_call: TRBJ2-5; d_call: TRBD2; clone_size: -; v_call: TRBV5-4; cdr3_aa: CASSLGTSVRSQETQYF; cdr3_nt: TGTGCCAGCAGCTTGGGAACTAGCGTCAGGTCTCAAGAGACCCAGTACTTC
j_call: TRBJ2-2; d_call: TRBD2; clone_size: -; v_call: TRBV6-1; cdr3_aa: CASSDRFIAGRTGELFF; cdr3_nt: TGTGCCAGCAGTGATCGGTTCATAGCGGGACGTACCGGGGAGCTGTTTTTT
j_call: TRBJ2-3; d_call: -; clone_size: -; v_call: TRBV7-9; cdr3_aa: CASSLTPHSTDTQYF; cdr3_nt: TGTGCCAGCAGCTTAACCCCGCATAGCACAGATACGCAGTATTTT
j_call: TRBJ1-5; d_call: TRBD1; clone_size: -; v_call: TRBV28; cdr3_aa: CASSRLPDRVLKEPQHF; cdr3_nt: TGTGCCAGCAGTCGCCTCCCGGACAGGGTACTAAAGGAGCCCCAGCATTTT
j_call: TRBJ2-1; d_call: TRBD2; clone_size: -; v_call: TRBV29-1; cdr3_aa: CSVETSGERNEQFF; cdr3_nt: TGCAGCGTTGAAACTAGCGGAGAAAGGAATGAGCAGTTCTTC
j_call: TRBJ1-3; d_call: TRBD1; clone_size: -; v_call: TRBV9; cdr3_aa: CASSVSPGQGQSLLSGNTIYF; cdr3_nt: TGTGCCAGCAGCGTATCTCCTGGACAGGGTCAGTCCCTTCTCTCTGGAAACACCATATATTTT
j_call: TRBJ1-4; d_call: -; clone_size: -; v_call: TRBV27; cdr3_aa: CASSLSMDWATNEKLFF; cdr3_nt: TGTGCCAGCAGTTTATCGATGGACTGGGCGACTAATGAAAAACTGTTTTTT
j_call: TRBJ1-5; d_call: -; clone_size: -; v_call: TRBV4-1; cdr3_aa: CASSRAGGGGQPQHF; cdr3_nt: TGCGCCAGCAGCCGCGCCGGTGGGGGAGGCCAGCCCCAGCATTTT
j_call: TRBJ2-1; d_call: TRBD2; clone_size: -; v_call: TRBV7-3; cdr3_aa: CASSTHGPGTSAGEQFF; cdr3_nt: TGTGCCAGCAGCACCCACGGGCCCGGGACTAGCGCTGGTGAGCAGTTCTTC
j_call: TRBJ2-7; d_call: TRBD1; clone_size: -; v_call: TRBV28; cdr3_aa: CASSLTSGQAVHEQYF; cdr3_nt: TGTGCCAGCAGTTTAACTTCCGGACAGGCTGTCCACGAGCAGTACTTC
j_call: TRBJ2-2; d_call: TRBD1; clone_size: -; v_call: TRBV5-8; cdr3_aa: CASNDRDRGQVTGELFF; cdr3_nt: TGTGCCAGCAACGACCGGGACAGGGGCCAGGTCACCGGGGAGCTGTTTTTT
j_call: TRBJ2-7; d_call: TRBD2; clone_size: -; v_call: TRBV9; cdr3_aa: CASSVTGSGNEQYF; cdr3_nt: TGTGCCAGCAGCGTAACGGGTAGCGGGAACGAGCAGTACTTC
j_call: TRBJ2-3; d_call: -; clone_size: -; v_call: TRBV28; cdr3_aa: CASSFFSAVRADTQYF; cdr3_nt: TGTGCCAGCAGTTTTTTCTCGGCAGTCAGGGCAGATACGCAGTATTTT
j_call: TRBJ2-3; d_call: -; clone_size: -; v_call: TRBV4-3; cdr3_aa: CASSRSVRTGDTQYF; cdr3_nt: TGCGCCAGCAGCCGATCAGTTAGAACGGGAGATACGCAGTATTTT
j_call: TRBJ2-1; d_call: TRBD2; clone_size: -; v_call: TRBV3-1/TRBV3-2; cdr3_aa: CASSQDWGLAHSEQFF; cdr3_nt: TGTGCCAGCAGCCAAGATTGGGGACTAGCGCATTCGGAGCAGTTCTTC
j_call: TRBJ2-6; d_call: -; clone_size: few; v_call: TRBV4-1; cdr3_aa: CASSPGAGRGANVLTF; cdr3_nt: TGCGCCAGCAGCCCTGGCGCAGGGCGAGGGGCCAACGTCCTGACTTTC
j_call: TRBJ1-6; d_call: -; clone_size: -; v_call: TRBV21-1; cdr3_aa: CASSKAEIAGRGDNSPLHF; cdr3_nt: TGTGCCAGCAGCAAAGCAGAGATAGCGGGGCGGGGGGATAATTCACCCCTCCACTTT
j_call: TRBJ1-1; d_call: TRBD1; clone_size: few; v_call: TRBV6-5; cdr3_aa: CASSYDRAGTEAFF; cdr3_nt: TGTGCCAGCAGTTACGACAGGGCAGGCACTGAAGCTTTCTTT
j_call: TRBJ2-7; d_call: -; clone_size: -; v_call: TRBV6-2/TRBV6-3; cdr3_aa: CASSYAGPYEQYF; cdr3_nt: TGTGCCAGCAGTTACGCGGGACCCTACGAGCAGTACTTC
j_call: TRBJ2-7; d_call: TRBD2; clone_size: -; v_call: TRBV7-9; cdr3_aa: CASSAGTSGEQYF; cdr3_nt: TGTGCCAGCAGCGCAGGGACTAGCGGCGAGCAGTACTTC
j_call: TRBJ2-1; d_call: -; clone_size: -; v_call: TRBV2; cdr3_aa: CASSELLASSYNEQFF; cdr3_nt: TGTGCCAGCAGTGAACTCCTAGCGAGCTCCTACAATGAGCAGTTCTTC
j_call: TRBJ1-4; d_call: -; clone_size: -; v_call: TRBV4-1; cdr3_aa: CASSREWDREKLFF; cdr3_nt: TGCGCCAGCAGCCGCGAATGGGATCGTGAAAAACTGTTTTTT
j_call: TRBJ2-1; d_call: -; clone_size: -; v_call: TRBV28; cdr3_aa: CASSLGGEQFF; cdr3_nt: TGTGCCAGCAGTTTAGGCGGTGAGCAGTTCTTC
j_call: TRBJ1-2; d_call: -; clone_size: few; v_call: TRBV10-3; cdr3_aa: CAISESTAYGYTF; cdr3_nt: TGTGCCATCAGTGAGTCTACAGCTTATGGCTACACCTTC
j_call: TRBJ1-2; d_call: TRBD1; clone_size: -; v_call: TRBV2; cdr3_aa: CASTGQDPTNYGYTF; cdr3_nt: TGTGCCAGCACAGGACAGGACCCAACTAACTATGGCTACACCTTC
j_call: TRBJ2-5; d_call: -; clone_size: -; v_call: TRBV19; cdr3_aa: CASSMNFQETQYF; cdr3_nt: TGTGCCAGTAGTATGAACTTTCAAGAGACCCAGTACTTC
j_call: TRBJ2-7; d_call: TRBD1; clone_size: few; v_call: TRBV29-1; cdr3_aa: CSVLDRESYEQYF; cdr3_nt: TGCAGCGTCTTGGACAGGGAGTCCTACGAGCAGTACTTC
j_call: TRBJ2-7; d_call: TRBD1; clone_size: -; v_call: TRBV28; cdr3_aa: CASSDRDRGSYEQYF; cdr3_nt: TGTGCCAGCAGTGACCGGGACAGGGGCTCCTACGAGCAGTACTTC
j_call: TRBJ2-3; d_call: TRBD2; clone_size: -; v_call: TRBV6-4; cdr3_aa: CASSEGSGSDTQYF; cdr3_nt: TGTGCCAGCAGTGAAGGTAGCGGGTCGGATACGCAGTATTTT
j_call: TRBJ1-4; d_call: TRBD1; clone_size: -; v_call: TRBV2; cdr3_aa: CASSDIWAQGDEKLFF; cdr3_nt: TGTGCCAGCAGTGACATTTGGGCCCAGGGGGATGAAAAACTGTTTTTT
j_call: TRBJ2-7; d_call: -; clone_size: -; v_call: TRBV10-3; cdr3_aa: CAISEEFGVYEQYF; cdr3_nt: TGTGCCATCAGTGAAGAGTTCGGGGTCTACGAGCAGTACTTC
j_call: TRBJ1-4; d_call: -; clone_size: -; v_call: TRBV28; cdr3_aa: CASRGLGEKLFF; cdr3_nt: TGTGCCAGCCGGGGACTCGGGGAAAAACTGTTTTTT
j_call: TRBJ2-1; d_call: -; clone_size: -; v_call: TRBV14; cdr3_aa: CASSQDRYFSYNEQFF; cdr3_nt: TGTGCCAGCAGCCAAGATCGTTATTTCTCCTACAATGAGCAGTTCTTC